A single sample is the source of the 10 T cell receptor beta chains below, sequenced in a study of T-cell reconstitution after alpha-beta-depleted transplantation in children. Library preparation (for TCRbeta) was performed with unique molecular identifiers. TCRdb fed the PCR reads into MiXCR, producing one record per CDR3 protein. Among around 490,000 distinct CDR3 sequences listed, 9.5% to 12% were seen once. The sequencing used PBMCs, mostly from graft donor cells, collected 180 days after TCRalphabeta/CD19-depleted stem cell transplant. Receptor source: a female patient between 2 and 15 years old who had a stem cell transplant for aplastic anemia, so the T cells may come from the graft donor.

This clonotype was seen many times. V gene TRBV28 combines with J gene TRBJ1-1, with 9 bases identical to TRBD1. CDR3 length: 15 residues. V lost 5 bases and J lost 5; bases outside the gene matches: 9. Germline lookup yields CDR1 MDHEN and CDR2 SYDVKM. CDR3 nucleotides: TGTGCCAGCAGTCTTAATTGGGACAGGGAAACTGAAGCTTTCTTT. It codes for CASSLNWDRETEAFF.

Many counts were recorded for this clonotype. This rearrangement joins TRBV28 to TRBJ2-5; D possibly corresponds to TRBD2 (6 bases). CDR1 and CDR2 (germline): MDHEN, SYDVKM. The CDR3 length is 17 residues. V lost 4 bases and J 1 base, leaving 19 bases between the germline ends. The CDR3 loop reads CASSSNVREIPQETQYF. The DNA of the CDR3 is TGTGCCAGCAGTTCGAATGTCCGGGAGATCCCCCAAGAGACCCAGTACTTC.

This clonotype has more than one count but fewer than ten. This chain uses TRBV29-1 with TRBJ2-1, with D tentatively TRBD2 (5 bases). V lost 2 bases and J 2 bases, leaving 10 bases between the germline ends. The CDR3 has 14 amino acids. The V gene's germline CDR1 is SQVTM and CDR2 ANQGSEA. CDR3 residues: CSVELATTYNEQFF. The CDR3 bases are TGCAGCGTTGAACTAGCAACTACCTACAATGAGCAGTTCTTC.

This clonotype was detected only a few times. This CDR3 reads CSAREFLRGVSTEAFF. CDR3 sequence (DNA): TGCAGTGCTAGAGAGTTCCTTCGGGGTGTGAGCACTGAAGCTTTCTTT. The gene calls are TRBV20-1 and TRBJ1-1; D gene uncertain. CDR3 length: 16 amino acids. The ends were cut back, 0 bases at V and 4 bases at J, with 18 bases in the middle. Germline V gives CDR1 DFQATT, CDR2 SNEGSKA (reference sequence).

The genes are TRBV4-3 and TRBJ2-7; TRBD1 matches at 7 bases. There are 16 residues in the CDR3. Germline assignment: CDR1 LGHNA and CDR2 YSLEER. The junction had 7 bases not matched to a gene; V was cut back by 0 bases and J by 2 bases. DNA for the CDR3: TGCGCCAGCAGCCAAGATAGTAGGACAGGCGCCTACGAGCAGTACTTC. Translation: CASSQDSRTGAYEQYF.

The gene calls are TRBV4-2 and TRBJ2-3; 12 nucleotides line up with TRBD2. CDR1 is LGHNA, CDR2 YNFKEQ, per germline. The CDR3 spans 18 residues. With 4 bases clipped from V and 3 bases from J, the junction kept 11 bases outside the gene matches. CDR3 in amino acids: CASSRRLAGVGETDTQYF. The CDR3 nucleotides are TGTGCCAGCAGCCGGAGACTAGCGGGAGTGGGCGAGACAGATACGCAGTATTTT.

This clonotype was observed a handful of times. This sequence joins TRBV7-2 and TRBJ2-2, with 7 bases that match TRBD1. V lost 0 bases and J lost 3; bases outside the gene matches: 7. This CDR3 comprises 17 residues. In germline, CDR1 is SGHTA, CDR2 FQGNSA. CDR3 region: CASSLAERGHHTGELFF. In DNA form, the CDR3 reads TGTGCCAGCAGCTTAGCGGAGAGGGGGCACCACACCGGGGAGCTGTTTTTT.

This clonotype showed up many times. The chain recombines TRBV7-2 with TRBJ2-1; possible D gene TRBD2, 5 bases. The CDR3 is 13 amino acids. CDR1 and CDR2 from the germline V gene are SGHTA and FQGNSA. V gave up 5 bases and J gave up 7 bases, with 12 bases separating them. CDR3 sequence: CASSTGSLNEQFF. CDR3 DNA sequence: TGTGCCAGCAGCACGGGATCGCTGAATGAGCAGTTCTTC.

In this sample, this clonotype turned up a few times. The chain joins TRBV6-6 to TRBJ2-4; maybe TRBD2 (5 bases). The CDR3 has 13 amino acids. Trimming removed 7 bases at V and 6 bases at J, with 13 bases between. CDR1 is MNHNY, CDR2 SVGAGI, per germline (reference sequence). CDR3 coding DNA: TGTGCCAGCAAAGAGGGCGGTAGAAACATTCAGTACTTC. As protein: CASKEGGRNIQYF.

The V call is TRBV9, the J call TRBJ1-1; TRBD1 aligns across 8 bases. The ends lost 3 bases at V and 5 bases at J; junction bases unmatched: 3. This CDR3 contains 13 residues. Looked up from germline, CDR1 is SGDLS and CDR2 is YYNGEE. Written as DNA, the CDR3 is TGTGCCAGCAGCGGTTGGACAGGGACTGAAGCTTTCTTT. It is translated as CASSGWTGTEAFF.